These 17 T cell receptor beta chains share one sample of origin, sequenced in a study of blood T cell repertoires in COVID-19. The method was immunoSEQ multiplex PCR; TCRdb's version includes in-frame clones alone and lacks a portion of them. This table holds 150,000 to 200,000 clones, roughly 83% found once. The material sequenced was peripheral blood. Every receptor here comes from an elderly woman with active or convalescent COVID-19.

The chain couples TRBV7-2 to TRBJ2-5; 10 bases map to TRBD2. The V segment lost 3 bases and the J segment 4 bases; nucleotides outside the gene matches: 5. CDR1 and CDR2 (germline): SGHTA, FQGNSA. The CDR3 contains 15 residues. CDR3 in amino acids: CASSFPAGGGETQYF. In nucleotides, the CDR3 is TGTGCCAGCAGCTTCCCAGCGGGGGGGGGAGAGACCCAGTACTTC.

This rearrangement joins TRBV6-5 to TRBJ1-1, with a weak D call TRBD1 (5 bases). Germline CDR1 reads MNHEY; CDR2 reads SVGAGI. The CDR3 covers 12 residues. Trimming stripped 7 bases from V and 1 base from J, with 7 bases between. In DNA form, the CDR3 reads TGTGCCAGCACAGGGTCGAACACTGAAGCTTTCTTT. Its protein is CASTGSNTEAFF.

The V and J genes are TRBV27 and TRBJ2-3; D may be TRBD1 (5 bases). The CDR3 consists of 20 residues. Germline CDR1 MNHEY, CDR2 SMNVEV (reference sequence). V dropped 5 bases and J dropped 1 base, with 28 bases sitting between them. CDR3 in amino acids: CASSPHRQGLGFRGTDTQYF. CDR3 DNA sequence: TGTGCCAGCAGTCCCCACAGGCAAGGTCTGGGGTTCCGCGGCACAGATACGCAGTATTTT.

The chain couples TRBV15 to TRBJ1-1; 7 bases fit TRBD1. Germline CDR1 is LNHNV and CDR2 is YYDKDF (reference sequence). V was pared by 8 bases and J by 1 base, with 1 base of the junction left unmatched. CDR3 size: 12 residues. CDR3 DNA sequence: TGTGCCACCCGACAGGGGAACACTGAAGCTTTCTTT. Translation: CATRQGNTEAFF.

Note on this clone: One end of the junction fails to match germline, which may point to a read error. The V and J genes are TRBV7-7 and TRBJ2-2; 9 bases are a match to TRBD2. The CDR3 has 17 residues. Germline-derived CDR1 and CDR2 are SSHAT and FNYEAQ (reference sequence). In DNA form, the CDR3 reads TGTGCTAGCAGCCCTACCAGCGGGGGGCTAATAGCCGGGGAGCTGTTTTTT. This codes for CASSPTSGGLIAGELFF.

The chain is built from TRBV5-8 and TRBJ2-5; TRBD1 might be the D (5 bases). The V gene's germline CDR1 is SGHTS and CDR2 YDEGEE. V was trimmed by 1 base and J by 2 bases, leaving 9 bases between them. There are 14 residues in the CDR3. CDR3 protein: CASSLWSGQETQYF. CDR3 DNA sequence: TGTGCCAGCAGCTTGTGGTCAGGGCAAGAGACCCAGTACTTC. The full variable domain, rest sourced from reference TRBV5-8 and TRBJ2-5, is EAGVTQSPTHLIKTRGQQATLRCSPISGHTSVYWYQQALGLGLQFLLWYDEGEERNRGNFPPRFSGRQFPNYSSELNVNALELEDSALYLCASSLWSGQETQYFGPGTRLLVL.

The V gene is TRBV9, the J gene TRBJ1-6, with 9 bases identical to TRBD1. CDR1 SGDLS and CDR2 YYNGEE come from the germline V gene. The junction had 9 bases not matched to a gene; V was cut back by 4 bases and J by 7 bases. CDR3 size: 16 residues. The CDR3 bases are TGTGCCAGCAGCCTCCTAGAGACAGGGGGAAATTCACCCCTCCACTTT. It yields the protein CASSLLETGGNSPLHF.

The genes are TRBV19 and TRBJ2-2; a possible D gene is TRBD2 (5 bases). The ends were cut back, 3 bases at V and 2 bases at J, with 10 bases in the middle. CDR3 length equals 15 residues. Germline V gene sequence: CDR1 LNHDA, CDR2 SQIVND (reference sequence). The CDR3 sequence: CASSIGRGNTGELFF. Here the CDR3 DNA reads TGTGCCAGTAGTATCGGTCGGGGAAACACCGGGGAGCTGTTTTTT.

This chain uses TRBV4-3 with TRBJ1-2; D perhaps matches TRBD1 (5 bases). The CDR3 extends over 15 amino acids. Trimming removed 1 base from V and 3 bases from J, with 12 bases in between. CDR1 is LGHNA and CDR2 is YSLEER in the germline V gene. The CDR3 nucleotides read TGCGCCAGCAGCCAAGCAGCCCTAGGGGACTATGGCTACACCTTC. This gives the protein CASSQAALGDYGYTF.

Written as DNA, the CDR3 is TGTGCCAGCAGCTCCGCCGATACTTCAAACACTGAAGCTTTCTTT. It translates to CASSSADTSNTEAFF. The chain recombines TRBV13 with TRBJ1-1; no clear D. Deletions cut 4 bases from V and 2 bases from J, with 14 bases between. Germline CDR1 PRHDT, CDR2 FYEKMQ (reference sequence). This CDR3 spans 15 amino acids. The variable domain in full, with the rest retrieved from reference TRBV13 and TRBJ1-1, is AAGVIQSPRHLIKEKRETATLKCYPIPRHDTVYWYQQGPGQDPQFLISFYEKMQSDKGSIPDRFSAQQFSDYHSELNMSSLELGDSALYFCASSSADTSNTEAFFGQGTRLTVV.

This chain links TRBV6-2 or TRBV6-3 with TRBJ1-4; TRBD1 is a possible D gene (5 bases). The V and J ends lost 0 bases and 4 bases respectively, with 6 bases between them. The germline CDR1 and CDR2 sequences are MNHEY and SVGEGT. The CDR3 covers 14 residues. CDR3 sequence: CASSYSTVNEKLFF. The CDR3 region has the DNA TGTGCCAGCAGTTACTCGACAGTTAATGAAAAACTGTTTTTT.

J is TRBJ1-5 and V is TRBV6-4, with TRBD1 identical over 7 bases. Germline loops: CDR1 MRHNA, CDR2 SNTAGT. Trimming took 7 bases from V and 0 from J; bases not matched to a gene: 15. The CDR3 runs to 18 residues. This chain's CDR3 is CASISAQGSPYSNQPQHF. CDR3 DNA: TGTGCCAGCATTTCGGCACAGGGGTCCCCTTATAGCAATCAGCCCCAGCATTTT.

The chain is built from TRBV19 and TRBJ1-1, with 7 bases identical to TRBD1. Per germline, CDR1 LNHDA and CDR2 SQIVND (reference sequence). This CDR3 is 12 amino acids long. J gave up 2 bases and V 8 bases, and 2 bases lay outside the gene matches. This CDR3 is CASYRGNTEAFF. The CDR3 nucleotides read TGTGCCAGTTACAGGGGAAACACTGAAGCTTTCTTT. Looking up the rest from reference TRBV19 and TRBJ1-1 gives the full variable domain: DGGITQSPKYLFRKEGQNVTLSCEQNLNHDAMYWYRQDPGQGLRLIYYSQIVNDFQKGDIAEGYSVSREKKESFPLTVTSAQKNPTAFYLCASYRGNTEAFFGQGTRLTVV.

There are a few counts of this clone. The J gene is TRBJ2-3, the V gene TRBV18, with D possibly matching TRBD2 (5 bases). CDR3 length: 16 amino acids. The germline gives CDR1 KGHSH, CDR2 LQKENI. V lost 4 bases, J lost 6 bases, and 20 bases lay in between. CDR3 amino acids: CASSLGAGPQVDTQYF. In DNA form, the CDR3 reads TGTGCCAGCTCACTGGGTGCGGGTCCCCAGGTGGATACGCAGTATTTT.

V is TRBV2 and J is TRBJ1-6; tentatively, D is TRBD1 (5 bases). CDR3 length: 18 residues. Germline V lookup: CDR1 SNHLY, CDR2 FYNNEI. Deletions cut 3 bases from V and 0 bases from J, with 15 bases between. The CDR3 sequence is CASSEGTPSSSYNSPLHF. The CDR3 region has the DNA TGTGCCAGCAGTGAGGGGACTCCCTCGAGCTCCTATAATTCACCCCTCCACTTT.

V is TRBV6-4 and J is TRBJ2-2; D is unclear. Germline V gives CDR1 MRHNA, CDR2 SNTAGT. Trimming stripped 2 bases from V and 2 bases from J, with 6 bases between. This CDR3 is built from 14 residues. For the CDR3, the DNA is TGTGCCAGCAGTGACATCTACAACACCGGGGAGCTGTTTTTT. Translating it yields CASSDIYNTGELFF.

This sequence joins TRBV5-6 and TRBJ1-1; 9 nucleotides agree with TRBD1. CDR3 length equals 16 residues. Germline CDR1 and CDR2: SGHDT and YYEEEE. The ends lost 4 bases at V and 0 bases at J; junction bases unmatched: 7. CDR3 sequence reads: CASSLTGGTMNTEAFF. The CDR3 DNA follows: TGTGCCAGCAGCCTAACAGGGGGCACCATGAACACTGAAGCTTTCTTT.